This T cell receptor beta chain appears in the sequencing data of a study of CD8 T cells in ankylosing spondylitis. This clonotype showed up many times. The antigen is undetermined. Whole-study findings and limits: Clones linked to disease were reported to show significant enrichment in matched ankylosing spondylitis synovial fluid. Relatively rare in peripheral blood, disease-linked clones were also CD8+. A motif in TCR beta, a set of eight highly homologous variants, appeared characteristic of ankylosing spondylitis blood.

The CDR3 runs 15 residues. J gave up 7 bases and V 5 bases, and 10 bases lay outside the gene matches. Germline V gene lookup returns CDR1 SNHLY and CDR2 FYNNEI. Making use of molecular barcodes, quantitative 5'-RACE generated TCR beta libraries. From the 5' RACE reads, TCRdb called clonotypes with MiXCR, one entry per CDR3 protein. The table records about 36,000 distinct CDR3 sequences, 4.5% to 6% of them present only once. Sequencing used blood, either unsorted or a sorted T cell fraction (not recorded which). This receptor was identified in a male donor with ankylosing spondylitis or in good health (not recorded which). This chain joins TRBV2 and TRBJ1-4; TRBD1 aligns across 7 bases. CDR3 loop: CASSFATGRSEKLFF. Here the CDR3 DNA reads TGTGCCAGCAGTTTCGCGACAGGGCGAAGTGAAAAACTGTTTTTT.